The rows below give T cell receptor beta chains drawn from one sample of a study of shared clonotypes between healthy human individuals. The data were produced by immunoSEQ multiplex PCR, yet TCRdb's version contains in-frame clones alone and is incomplete. The table includes some 2 million clones, 90% to 95% detected once. The sequencing input was naive CD4+ T cells sorted from blood. The receptors were gathered from a man aged 18 to 30 in good health. Each CDR3 is given with its conserved first and last residue. Fields, in order: J gene, V gene, CDR3 protein.

TRBJ2-5 | TRBV5-4 | CASSTPRGDQETQYF
TRBJ1-1 | TRBV5-1 | CASSWQGSEAFF
TRBJ2-4 | TRBV6-5 | CASRGDRGSSSIQYF
TRBJ2-1 | TRBV6-1 | CASSPGLAASKQFF
TRBJ2-3 | TRBV7-9 | CASSLGTSATDTQYF
TRBJ2-5 | TRBV5-4 | CASSFSEYQETQYF
TRBJ1-2 | TRBV27 | CASRGDRGTNYGYTF
TRBJ1-2 | TRBV29-1 | CSADVGASGYTF
TRBJ2-3 | TRBV7-9 | CASSLAGGTDTQYF
TRBJ1-4 | TRBV6-1 | CASSEPTGGLEKLFF
TRBJ2-2 | TRBV2 | CASRPRNTGELFF
TRBJ2-1 | TRBV6-1 | CASSYGGEQFF
TRBJ1-3 | TRBV6-6 | CASMGVVPEAGNTIYF
TRBJ2-5 | TRBV20-1 | CSVVHQETQYF
TRBJ2-7 | TRBV2 | CASSPRQGNYEQYF
TRBJ1-2 | TRBV9 | CASSVEVVSYGYTF
TRBJ1-1 | TRBV14 | CASSQGSVASGAFF
TRBJ1-1 | TRBV18 | CASSQDWTGGTEAFF
TRBJ2-1 | TRBV9 | CASSATTGTSIFF
TRBJ2-5 | TRBV28 | CASSSTRRSGETQYF
TRBJ1-1 | TRBV11-3 | CASSLGEKAEAFF
TRBJ2-7 | TRBV6-1 | CASPGEAYEQYF
TRBJ1-4 | TRBV28 | CASSLTGRVNEKLFF
TRBJ2-7 | TRBV5-1 | CASSLAGGPRSYEQYF
TRBJ2-1 | TRBV7-6 | CASSLGTSGNNEQFF
TRBJ2-7 | TRBV25-1 | CASSDHSGPYEQYF
TRBJ1-4 | TRBV2 | CASRGGYGSGANEKLFF
TRBJ1-2 | TRBV5-6 | CASRLDRGPGYTF
TRBJ2-2 | TRBV30 | CAWGGTNTGELFF
. | TRBV6-1 | CASSRTEPYEQYF
TRBJ2-3 | TRBV2 | CASSELALGADTQYF
TRBJ1-2 | TRBV12-5 | CASGNPGKDGYGYTF
TRBJ1-3 | TRBV25-1 | CASSQIQGLGNTIYF
TRBJ2-7 | TRBV30 | CAWSTANGAYEQYF
TRBJ1-1 | TRBV2 | CASRRTEAFF
TRBJ1-2 | TRBV25-1 | CASSDPGQVYYGYTF
TRBJ2-3 | TRBV6-1 | CASSELAGSGGTDTQYF
TRBJ2-2 | TRBV5-1 | CASSLAAGSTGELFF
TRBJ2-7 | TRBV7-2 | CASSFTGTSGSYEQYF
TRBJ2-7 | TRBV5-1 | CASSLPTGLEQYF
TRBJ2-1 | TRBV18 | CASSPLASGQSSYNEQFF
TRBJ1-5 | TRBV30 | CAWGAGGSNQPQHF
TRBJ2-3 | TRBV10-3 | CAISAGVSDTQYF
TRBJ1-6 | TRBV10-3 | CAISEDRSSPLHF
TRBJ1-6 | TRBV7-2 | CASSLSRSSYNSPLHF